These 8 T cell receptor beta chains share one sample of origin, sequenced in a study of blood T cell repertoires in COVID-19. TCRdb keeps only in-frame clones here, not all; method: immunoSEQ multiplex PCR. The table records fewer than 130,000 clones, approximately 70% of them present only once. Sequencing was done on a sample of peripheral blood. The receptor set was obtained from a woman aged 60-75 years with acute or convalescent COVID-19.

This CDR3 reads CASSLVRQGGGGYTF. CDR3 bases: TGTGCCAGCAGCTTAGTAAGGCAGGGAGGCGGTGGCTACACCTTC. This rearrangement joins TRBV7-8 to TRBJ1-2; perhaps TRBD1 as D (5 bases). This CDR3 spans 15 amino acids. V was shortened by 1 base and J by 7 bases, with 16 bases between the two germline ends. Germline CDR1 reads SGHVS; CDR2 reads FQNEAQ.

The rearrangement links TRBV14 to TRBJ2-7; D is perhaps TRBD2 (6 bases). This CDR3 comprises 14 residues. Trimming left V 1 base short and J 4 bases short, with 11 bases between. Per the germline V gene, CDR1 is SGHDN and CDR2 is FVKESK. CDR3 in DNA: TGTGCCAGCAGCCAAGGAAAAGGGACTTACGAGCAGTACTTC. This translates into CASSQGKGTYEQYF. Full variable domain (outside the CDR3, taken from reference TRBV14 and TRBJ2-7): EAGVTQFPSHSVIEKGQTVTLRCDPISGHDNLYWYRRVMGKEIKFLLHFVKESKQDESGMPNNRFLAERTGGTYSTLKVQPAELEDSGVYFCASSQGKGTYEQYFGPGTRLTVT.

The chain couples TRBV19 to TRBJ1-6; TRBD1 agrees at 7 bases. Trimming cost V 6 bases and J 4 bases; bases outside gene matches: 6. In germline, CDR1 is LNHDA, CDR2 SQIVND (reference sequence). The CDR3 is 15 amino acids. CDR3 DNA sequence: TGTGCCAGTAGAGAGGGGGCGAGTTATAATTCACCCCTCCACTTT. This sequence encodes CASREGASYNSPLHF.

This chain joins TRBV7-3 and TRBJ2-7, with 11 bases aligning to TRBD1. The CDR3 totals 13 residues. Germline V gives CDR1 SGHTA, CDR2 FQGTGA. The ends lost 5 bases at V and 7 bases at J; junction bases unmatched: 4. The CDR3 loop is CASSMDRGREQYF. For the CDR3, the DNA is TGTGCCAGCAGCATGGACAGGGGGCGTGAGCAGTACTTC.

This clone was seen more than once but under ten times. The V and J genes are TRBV28 and TRBJ2-5, with D possibly TRBD1 on 6 matching bases. The CDR3 is 14 amino acids. The V gene lost 5 bases and the J gene lost 5 bases, with 15 bases spanning the gap. Germline-derived CDR1 and CDR2 are MDHEN and SYDVKM. The CDR3 sequence is CASSIPQGWETQYF. The CDR3 DNA reads TGTGCCAGCAGTATCCCACAGGGATGGGAGACCCAGTACTTC.

The chain has TRBV12-3 or TRBV12-4 and TRBJ1-1, with D unresolved. CDR3 size: 13 residues. V lost 5 bases and J lost 0, with 7 bases in between. The CDR3 sequence is CASSPQVNTEAFF. DNA for the CDR3: TGTGCCAGCAGTCCCCAGGTGAACACTGAAGCTTTCTTT.

The V gene is TRBV5-1, the J gene TRBJ1-3; the D gene is possibly TRBD1 (6 bases). Germline assignment: CDR1 SGHRS and CDR2 YFSETQ. Trimming shortened V by 0 bases and J by 7 bases, and 11 bases separated the two germline ends. The CDR3 is made up of 14 amino acids. The chain's CDR3 is CASSLGDTLNTIYF. CDR3 sequence (DNA): TGCGCCAGCAGCTTGGGGGACACGCTGAACACCATATATTTT.

The chain combines TRBV4-3 with TRBJ1-3, with a weak D call TRBD1 (6 bases). The CDR3 runs 15 residues. Deletions cut 1 base from V and 7 bases from J, with 14 bases between. From germline, CDR1 is LGHNA and CDR2 YSLEER. The CDR3 sequence is CASSQGVGAGNTIYF. The CDR3 nucleotides are TGCGCCAGCAGCCAAGGAGTGGGGGCAGGTAACACCATATATTTT.